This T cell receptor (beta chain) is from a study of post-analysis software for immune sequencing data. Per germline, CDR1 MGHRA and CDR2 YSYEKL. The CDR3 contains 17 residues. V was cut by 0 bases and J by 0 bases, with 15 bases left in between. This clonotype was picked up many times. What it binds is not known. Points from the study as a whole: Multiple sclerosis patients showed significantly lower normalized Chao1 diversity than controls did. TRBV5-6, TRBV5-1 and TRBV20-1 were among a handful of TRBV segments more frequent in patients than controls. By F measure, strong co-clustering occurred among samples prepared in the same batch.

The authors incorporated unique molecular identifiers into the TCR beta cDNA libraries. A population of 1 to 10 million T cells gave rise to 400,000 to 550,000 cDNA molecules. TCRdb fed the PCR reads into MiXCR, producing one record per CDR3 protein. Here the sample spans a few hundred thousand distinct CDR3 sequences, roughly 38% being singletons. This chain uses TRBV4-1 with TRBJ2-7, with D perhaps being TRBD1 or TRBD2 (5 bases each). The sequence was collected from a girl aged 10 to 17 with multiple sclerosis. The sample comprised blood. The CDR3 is CASSQDVRKRGSYEQYF. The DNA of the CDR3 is TGCGCCAGCAGCCAAGATGTAAGGAAGAGGGGCTCCTACGAGCAGTACTTC.